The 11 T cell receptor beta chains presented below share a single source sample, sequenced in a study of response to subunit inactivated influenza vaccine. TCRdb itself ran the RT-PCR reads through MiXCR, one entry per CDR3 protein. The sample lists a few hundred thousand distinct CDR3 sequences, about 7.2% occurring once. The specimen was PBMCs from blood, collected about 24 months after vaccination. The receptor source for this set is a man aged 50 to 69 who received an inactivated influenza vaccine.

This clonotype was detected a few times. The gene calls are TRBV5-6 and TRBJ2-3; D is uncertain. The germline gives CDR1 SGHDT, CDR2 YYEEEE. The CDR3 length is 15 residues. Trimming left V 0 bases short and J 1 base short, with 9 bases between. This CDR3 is CASSLASVGTDTQYF. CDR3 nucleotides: TGTGCCAGCAGCTTGGCGTCGGTGGGCACAGATACGCAGTATTTT.

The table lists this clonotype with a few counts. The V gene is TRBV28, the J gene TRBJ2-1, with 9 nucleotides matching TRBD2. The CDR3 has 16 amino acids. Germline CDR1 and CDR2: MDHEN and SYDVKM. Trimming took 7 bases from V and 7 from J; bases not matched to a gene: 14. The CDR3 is CASTLGGLAGQNEQFF. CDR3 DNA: TGTGCCAGCACCCTGGGTGGTCTAGCGGGGCAAAATGAGCAGTTCTTC.

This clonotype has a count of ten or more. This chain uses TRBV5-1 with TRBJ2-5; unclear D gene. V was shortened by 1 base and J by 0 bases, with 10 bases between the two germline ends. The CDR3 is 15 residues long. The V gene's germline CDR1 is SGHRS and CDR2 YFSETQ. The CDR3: CASSLTVGDQETQYF. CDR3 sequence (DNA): TGCGCCAGCAGCTTGACTGTGGGTGACCAAGAGACCCAGTACTTC.

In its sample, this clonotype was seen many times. DNA of the CDR3: TGCAGTGCTAGAGATCCGGTCAATCAGCCCCAGCATTTT. Its protein product is CSARDPVNQPQHF. The chain recombines TRBV20-1 with TRBJ1-5, with D hard to call. Trimming took 0 bases from V and 3 from J, leaving 6 bases between them. Germline V gives CDR1 DFQATT, CDR2 SNEGSKA (reference sequence). This CDR3 spans 13 amino acids.

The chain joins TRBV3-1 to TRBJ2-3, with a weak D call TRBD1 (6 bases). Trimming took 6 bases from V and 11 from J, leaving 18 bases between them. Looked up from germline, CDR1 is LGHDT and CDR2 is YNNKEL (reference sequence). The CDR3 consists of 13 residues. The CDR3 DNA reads TGTGCCAGCAGTCCCTCGGACAGCCGGGGGCAGTATTTT. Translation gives CASSPSDSRGQYF.

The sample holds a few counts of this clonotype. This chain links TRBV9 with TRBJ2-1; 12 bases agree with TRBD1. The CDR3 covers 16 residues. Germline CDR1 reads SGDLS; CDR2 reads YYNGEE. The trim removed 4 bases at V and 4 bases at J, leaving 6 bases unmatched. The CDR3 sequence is CASSLGQGANYNEQFF. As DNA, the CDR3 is TGTGCCAGCAGCTTGGGACAGGGGGCAAATTACAATGAGCAGTTCTTC.

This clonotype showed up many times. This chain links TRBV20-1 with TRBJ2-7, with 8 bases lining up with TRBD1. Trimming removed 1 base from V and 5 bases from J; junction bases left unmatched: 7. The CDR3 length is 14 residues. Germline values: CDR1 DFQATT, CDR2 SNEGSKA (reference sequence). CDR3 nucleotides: TGCAGTGCTAGAGTTGTGACAGGGGCGGACGAGCAGTACTTC. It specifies CSARVVTGADEQYF.

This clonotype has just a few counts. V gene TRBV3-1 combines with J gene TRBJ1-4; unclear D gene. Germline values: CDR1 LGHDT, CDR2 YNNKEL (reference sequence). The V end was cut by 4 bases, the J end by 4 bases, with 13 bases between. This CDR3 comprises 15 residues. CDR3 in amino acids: CASSLSQLDNEKLFF. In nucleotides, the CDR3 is TGTGCCAGCAGCCTATCACAGCTAGATAATGAAAAACTGTTTTTT.

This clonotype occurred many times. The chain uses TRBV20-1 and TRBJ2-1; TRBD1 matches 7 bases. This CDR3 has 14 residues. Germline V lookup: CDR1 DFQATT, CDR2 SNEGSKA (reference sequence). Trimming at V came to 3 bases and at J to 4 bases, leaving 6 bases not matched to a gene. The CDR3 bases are TGCAGTGCTAGGTGGACAGGTTGGTACAATGAGCAGTTCTTC. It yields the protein CSARWTGWYNEQFF.

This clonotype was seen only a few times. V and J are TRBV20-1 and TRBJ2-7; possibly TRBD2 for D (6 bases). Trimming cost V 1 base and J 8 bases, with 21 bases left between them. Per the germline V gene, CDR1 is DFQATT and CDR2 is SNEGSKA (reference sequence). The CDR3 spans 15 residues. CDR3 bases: TGCAGTGCTAGAGGGAGGGCTAGCGACCCTTGGCAGCAGTACTTC. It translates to CSARGRASDPWQQYF.

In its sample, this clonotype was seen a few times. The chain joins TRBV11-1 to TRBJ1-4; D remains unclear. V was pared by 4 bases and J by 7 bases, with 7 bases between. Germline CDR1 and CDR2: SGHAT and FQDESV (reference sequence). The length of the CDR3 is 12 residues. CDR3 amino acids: CASSSSTEKLFF. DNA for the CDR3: TGTGCCAGCAGCTCTTCGACTGAAAAACTGTTTTTT.